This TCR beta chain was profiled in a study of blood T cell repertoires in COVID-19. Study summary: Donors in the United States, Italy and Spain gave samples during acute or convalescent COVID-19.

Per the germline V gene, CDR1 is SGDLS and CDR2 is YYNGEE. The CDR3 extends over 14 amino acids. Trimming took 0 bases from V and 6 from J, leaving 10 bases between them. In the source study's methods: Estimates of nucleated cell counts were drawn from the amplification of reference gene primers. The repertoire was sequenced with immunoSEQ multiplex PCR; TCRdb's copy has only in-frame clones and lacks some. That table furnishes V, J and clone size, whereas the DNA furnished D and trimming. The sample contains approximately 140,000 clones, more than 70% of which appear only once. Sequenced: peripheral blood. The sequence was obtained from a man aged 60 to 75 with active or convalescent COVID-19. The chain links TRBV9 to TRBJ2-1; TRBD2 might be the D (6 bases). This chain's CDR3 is CASSVVSSGNEQFF. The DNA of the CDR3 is TGTGCCAGCAGCGTAGTGAGTAGCGGCAATGAGCAGTTCTTC. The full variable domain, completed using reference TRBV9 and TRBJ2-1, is DSGVTQTPKHLITATGQRVTLRCSPRSGDLSVYWYQQSLDQGLQFLIQYYNGEERAKGNILERFSAQQFPDLHSELNLSSLELGDSALYFCASSVVSSGNEQFFGPGTRLTVL.